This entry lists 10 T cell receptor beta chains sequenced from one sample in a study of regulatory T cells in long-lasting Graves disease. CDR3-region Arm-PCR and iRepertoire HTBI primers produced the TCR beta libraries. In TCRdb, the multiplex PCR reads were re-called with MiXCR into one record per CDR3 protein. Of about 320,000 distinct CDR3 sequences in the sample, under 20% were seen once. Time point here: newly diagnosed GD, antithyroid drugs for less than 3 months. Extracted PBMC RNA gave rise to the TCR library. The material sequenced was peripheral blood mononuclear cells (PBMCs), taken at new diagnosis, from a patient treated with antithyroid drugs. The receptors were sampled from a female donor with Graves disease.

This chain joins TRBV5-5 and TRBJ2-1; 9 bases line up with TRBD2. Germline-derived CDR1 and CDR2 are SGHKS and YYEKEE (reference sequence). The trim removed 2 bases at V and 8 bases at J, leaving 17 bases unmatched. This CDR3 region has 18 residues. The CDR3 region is CASSLVQNSGSKGDEQFF. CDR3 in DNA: TGTGCCAGCAGCTTAGTGCAGAATAGCGGGAGTAAAGGCGATGAGCAGTTCTTC.

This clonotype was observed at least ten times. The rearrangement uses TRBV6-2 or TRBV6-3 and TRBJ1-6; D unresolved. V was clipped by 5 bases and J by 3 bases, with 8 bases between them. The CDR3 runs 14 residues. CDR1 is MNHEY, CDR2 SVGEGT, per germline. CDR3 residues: CASSEYSYNSPLHF. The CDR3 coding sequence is TGTGCCAGCAGTGAATACAGCTATAATTCACCCCTCCACTTT.

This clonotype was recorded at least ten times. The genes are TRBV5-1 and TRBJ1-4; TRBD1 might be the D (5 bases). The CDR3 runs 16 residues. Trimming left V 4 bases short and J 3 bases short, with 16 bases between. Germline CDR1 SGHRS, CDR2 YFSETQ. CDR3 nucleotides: TGCGCCAGCAGCAAGGCCGCAGGGCAGGCTAATGAAAAACTGTTTTTT. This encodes CASSKAAGQANEKLFF.

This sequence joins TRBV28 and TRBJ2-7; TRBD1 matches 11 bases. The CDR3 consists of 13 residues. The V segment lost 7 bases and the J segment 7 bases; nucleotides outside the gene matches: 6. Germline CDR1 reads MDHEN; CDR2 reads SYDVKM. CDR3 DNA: TGTGCCAGCACCAGGACAGGGGGCTGGGAGCAGTACTTC. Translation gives CASTRTGGWEQYF.

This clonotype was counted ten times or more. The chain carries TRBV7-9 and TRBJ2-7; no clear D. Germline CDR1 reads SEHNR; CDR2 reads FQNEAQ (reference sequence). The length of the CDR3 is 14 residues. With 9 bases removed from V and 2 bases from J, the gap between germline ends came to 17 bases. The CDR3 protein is CARKLNHSPYEQYF. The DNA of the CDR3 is TGTGCCAGGAAGCTCAACCATTCCCCCTACGAGCAGTACTTC.

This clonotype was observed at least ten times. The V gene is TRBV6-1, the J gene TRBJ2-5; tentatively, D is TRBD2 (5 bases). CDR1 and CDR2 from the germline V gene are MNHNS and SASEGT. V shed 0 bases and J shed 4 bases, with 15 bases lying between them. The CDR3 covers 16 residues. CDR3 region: CASSEALRGGRETQYF. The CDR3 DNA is TGTGCCAGCAGTGAAGCGCTTCGTGGAGGCCGAGAGACCCAGTACTTC.

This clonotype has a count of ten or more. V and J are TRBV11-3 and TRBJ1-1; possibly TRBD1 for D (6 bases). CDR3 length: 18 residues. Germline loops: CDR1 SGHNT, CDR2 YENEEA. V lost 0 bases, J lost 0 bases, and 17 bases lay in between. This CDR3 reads CASSLDGAWGLMNTEAFF. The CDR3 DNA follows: TGTGCCAGCAGCTTAGACGGGGCTTGGGGGCTCATGAACACTGAAGCTTTCTTT.

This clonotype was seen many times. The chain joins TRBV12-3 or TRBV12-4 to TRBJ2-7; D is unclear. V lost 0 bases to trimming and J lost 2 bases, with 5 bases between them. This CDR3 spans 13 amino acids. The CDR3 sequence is CASSLALPYEQYF. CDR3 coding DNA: TGTGCCAGCAGTTTAGCGCTCCCCTACGAGCAGTACTTC.

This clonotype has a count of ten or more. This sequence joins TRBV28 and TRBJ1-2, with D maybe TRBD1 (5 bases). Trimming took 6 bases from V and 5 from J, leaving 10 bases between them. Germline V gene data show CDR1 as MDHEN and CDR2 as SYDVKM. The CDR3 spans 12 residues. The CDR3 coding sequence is TGTGCCAGCAGGGTCGGGGGGTATGGCTACACCTTC. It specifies CASRVGGYGYTF.

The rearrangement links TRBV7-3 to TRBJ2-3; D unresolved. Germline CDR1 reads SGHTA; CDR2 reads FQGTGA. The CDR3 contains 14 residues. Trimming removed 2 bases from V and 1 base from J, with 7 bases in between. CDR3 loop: CASSLGYGTDTQYF. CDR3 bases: TGTGCCAGCAGCTTAGGATATGGCACAGATACGCAGTATTTT.